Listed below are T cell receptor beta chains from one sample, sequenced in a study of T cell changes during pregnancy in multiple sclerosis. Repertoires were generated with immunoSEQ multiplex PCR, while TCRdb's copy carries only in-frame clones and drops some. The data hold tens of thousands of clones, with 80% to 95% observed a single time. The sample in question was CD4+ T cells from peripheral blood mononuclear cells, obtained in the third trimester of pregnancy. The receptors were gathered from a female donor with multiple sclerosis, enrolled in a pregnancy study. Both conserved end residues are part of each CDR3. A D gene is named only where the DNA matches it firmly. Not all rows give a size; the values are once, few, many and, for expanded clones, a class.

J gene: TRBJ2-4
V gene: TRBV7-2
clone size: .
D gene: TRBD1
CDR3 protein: CASSLRSLGQGFAKNIQYF
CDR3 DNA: TGTGCCAGCAGCTTACGTAGCCTAGGACAGGGTTTCGCCAAAAACATTCAGTACTTC

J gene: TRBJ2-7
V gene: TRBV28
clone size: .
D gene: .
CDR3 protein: CATRSGFLGEQYF
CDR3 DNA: TGTGCCACCAGGAGCGGTTTTCTGGGCGAGCAGTACTTC

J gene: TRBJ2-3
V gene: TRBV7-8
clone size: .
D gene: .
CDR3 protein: CASSLAFRGAADTQYF
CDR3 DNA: TGTGCCAGCAGCTTAGCGTTTCGCGGGGCGGCAGATACGCAGTATTTT

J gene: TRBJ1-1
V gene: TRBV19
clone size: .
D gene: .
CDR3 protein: CASSIQNTEAFF
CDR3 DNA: TGTGCCAGTAGTATACAAAACACTGAAGCTTTCTTT

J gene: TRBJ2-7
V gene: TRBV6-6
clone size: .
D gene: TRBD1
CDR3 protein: CASSYGTATYEQYF
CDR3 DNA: TGTGCCAGCAGTTACGGGACAGCCACCTACGAGCAGTACTTC

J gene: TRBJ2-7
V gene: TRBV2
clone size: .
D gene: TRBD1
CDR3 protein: CASKGTGSSYEQYF
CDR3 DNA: TGTGCCAGCAAAGGGACAGGTAGCTCCTACGAGCAGTACTTC

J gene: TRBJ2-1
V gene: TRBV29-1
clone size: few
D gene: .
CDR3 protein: CSVGADRLETREQFF
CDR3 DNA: TGCAGCGTTGGGGCTGACAGGTTGGAGACAAGAGAGCAGTTCTTC

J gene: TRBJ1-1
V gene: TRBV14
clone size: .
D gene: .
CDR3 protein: CASSQVGRAEAFF
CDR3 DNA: TGTGCCAGCAGCCAAGTGGGCAGGGCAGAAGCTTTCTTT

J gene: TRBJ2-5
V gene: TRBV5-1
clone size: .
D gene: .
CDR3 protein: CASSFDSRSASIKETQYF
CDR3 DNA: TGCGCCAGCAGCTTCGACTCTAGGTCGGCCAGTATTAAAGAGACCCAGTACTTC

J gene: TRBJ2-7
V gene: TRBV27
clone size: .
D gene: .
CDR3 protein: CASKPAGYPYEQYF
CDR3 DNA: TGTGCCAGCAAACCGGCAGGCTACCCCTACGAGCAGTACTTC

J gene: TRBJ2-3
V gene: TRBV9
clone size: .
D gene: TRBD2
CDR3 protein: CASSVAPSGRGTDTQYF
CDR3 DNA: TGTGCCAGCAGCGTAGCTCCCAGCGGGAGAGGCACAGATACGCAGTATTTT

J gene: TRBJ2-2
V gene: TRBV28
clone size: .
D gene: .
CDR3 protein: CATRLEVNTGELFF
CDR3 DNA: TGTGCCACCCGGTTAGAGGTAAACACCGGGGAGCTGTTTTTT

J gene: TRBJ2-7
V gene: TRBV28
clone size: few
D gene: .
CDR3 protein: CASSHSGLPFGEQYF
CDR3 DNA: TGTGCCAGCAGCCACTCAGGACTCCCCTTTGGGGAGCAGTACTTC

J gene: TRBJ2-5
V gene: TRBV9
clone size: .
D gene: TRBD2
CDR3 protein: CASSVGLAGGETQYF
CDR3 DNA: TGTGCCAGCAGCGTCGGACTAGCGGGAGGGGAGACCCAGTACTTC

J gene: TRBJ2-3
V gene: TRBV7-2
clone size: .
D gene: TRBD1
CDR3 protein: CASSIQGAGTQYF
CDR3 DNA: TGTGCCAGCAGCATACAGGGGGCGGGAACGCAGTATTTT

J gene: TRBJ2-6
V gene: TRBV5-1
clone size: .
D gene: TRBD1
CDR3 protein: CASSYGQGSSSGANVLTF
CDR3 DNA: TGCGCCAGCAGCTATGGACAGGGATCTAGCTCTGGGGCCAACGTCCTGACTTTC

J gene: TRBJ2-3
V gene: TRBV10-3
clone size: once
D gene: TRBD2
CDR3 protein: CAISFLAAGLAGGGTDTQYF
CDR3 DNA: TGTGCCATCAGTTTCTTAGCAGCGGGGCTAGCGGGAGGAGGGACAGATACGCAGTATTTT

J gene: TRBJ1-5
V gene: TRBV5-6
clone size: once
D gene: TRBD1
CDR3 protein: CASSLGRDRYQPQHF
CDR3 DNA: TGTGCCAGCAGCTTGGGGCGGGACAGGTATCAGCCCCAGCATTTT

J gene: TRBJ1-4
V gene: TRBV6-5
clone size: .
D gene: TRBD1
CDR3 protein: CASSSGQGVNEKLFF
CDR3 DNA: TGTGCCAGCAGCTCCGGACAGGGGGTTAATGAAAAACTGTTTTTT

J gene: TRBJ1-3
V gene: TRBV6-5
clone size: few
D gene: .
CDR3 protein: CASSLTGVSGNTIYF
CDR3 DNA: TGTGCCAGCAGTTTAACAGGTGTCTCTGGAAACACCATATATTTT

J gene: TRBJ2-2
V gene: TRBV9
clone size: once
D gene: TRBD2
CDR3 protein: CASSVFTSGSPGELFF
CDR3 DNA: TGTGCCAGCAGCGTATTTACTAGCGGGAGCCCCGGGGAGCTGTTTTTT

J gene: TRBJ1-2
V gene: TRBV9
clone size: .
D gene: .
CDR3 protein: CASSERPADGYTF
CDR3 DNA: TGTGCCAGCAGCGAAAGACCGGCGGATGGCTACACCTTC

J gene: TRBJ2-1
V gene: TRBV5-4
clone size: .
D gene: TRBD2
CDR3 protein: CASSLTSGRHNEQFF
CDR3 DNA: TGTGCCAGCAGTTTAACTAGCGGGAGGCACAATGAGCAGTTCTTC

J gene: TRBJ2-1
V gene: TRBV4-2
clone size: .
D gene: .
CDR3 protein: CASSQRVTGTHYNEQFF
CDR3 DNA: TGTGCCAGCAGCCAAAGGGTGACCGGGACACATTACAATGAGCAGTTCTTC

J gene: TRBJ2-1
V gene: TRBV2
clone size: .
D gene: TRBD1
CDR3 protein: CASSEQDRDSFGGNEQFF
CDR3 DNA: TGTGCCAGCAGTGAGCAGGACAGGGATTCTTTCGGAGGCAATGAGCAGTTCTTC

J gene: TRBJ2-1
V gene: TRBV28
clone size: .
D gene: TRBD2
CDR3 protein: CASSLLAGGPSEQFF
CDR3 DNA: TGTGCCAGCAGTCTACTAGCGGGAGGGCCAAGTGAGCAGTTCTTC

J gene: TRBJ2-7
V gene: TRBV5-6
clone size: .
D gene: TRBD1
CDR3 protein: CASSWKVAGGNEQYF
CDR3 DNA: TGTGCCAGCAGCTGGAAGGTGGCAGGGGGCAACGAGCAGTACTTC

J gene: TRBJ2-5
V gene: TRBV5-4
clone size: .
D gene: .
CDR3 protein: CASSSGDTNGLAETQYF
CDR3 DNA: TGTGCCAGCAGCTCCGGGGACACTAATGGGTTAGCAGAGACCCAGTACTTC

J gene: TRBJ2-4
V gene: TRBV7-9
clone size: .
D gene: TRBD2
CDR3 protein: CASSPQRESKNIQYF
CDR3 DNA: TGTGCCAGCAGCCCCCAGCGGGAGAGCAAAAACATTCAGTACTTC

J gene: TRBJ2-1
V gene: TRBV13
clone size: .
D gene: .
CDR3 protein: CASSSAEASYNEQFF
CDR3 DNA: TGTGCCAGCAGCTCAGCGGAGGCCTCCTACAATGAGCAGTTCTTC

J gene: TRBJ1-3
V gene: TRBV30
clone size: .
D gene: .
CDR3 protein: CAWSLGNTIYF
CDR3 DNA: TGTGCCTGGAGTCTAGGAAACACCATATATTTT

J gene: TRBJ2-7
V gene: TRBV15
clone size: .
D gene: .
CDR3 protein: CATSRVGRGGGSRYEQYF
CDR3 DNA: TGTGCCACCAGCAGAGTTGGAAGGGGAGGTGGGTCTCGGTACGAGCAGTACTTC

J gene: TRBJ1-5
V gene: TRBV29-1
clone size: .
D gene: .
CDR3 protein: CSVRAGNQEPQHF
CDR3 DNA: TGCAGCGTCCGGGCGGGGAATCAGGAGCCCCAGCATTTT

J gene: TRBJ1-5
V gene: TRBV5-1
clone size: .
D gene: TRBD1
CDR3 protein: CASSLGDSSNQPQHF
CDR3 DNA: TGCGCCAGCAGCTTGGGGGACAGTAGCAATCAGCCCCAGCATTTT

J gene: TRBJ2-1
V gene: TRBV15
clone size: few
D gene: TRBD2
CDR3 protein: CATMRDGSGRARYNEQFF
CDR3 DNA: TGTGCCACCATGAGAGACGGGAGCGGGAGGGCTCGGTACAATGAGCAGTTCTTC

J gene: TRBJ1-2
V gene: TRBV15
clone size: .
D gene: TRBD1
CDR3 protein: CATSRDRVYGYTF
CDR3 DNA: TGTGCCACCAGCCGGGACAGGGTGTATGGCTACACCTTC

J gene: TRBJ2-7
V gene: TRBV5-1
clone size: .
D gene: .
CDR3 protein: CASSRDISSYEQYF
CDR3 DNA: TGCGCCAGCAGCCGGGACATAAGCTCCTACGAGCAGTACTTC

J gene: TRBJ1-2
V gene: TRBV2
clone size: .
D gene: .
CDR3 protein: CASRVDKANYGYTF
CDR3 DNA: TGTGCCAGCAGAGTAGACAAAGCTAACTATGGCTACACCTTC

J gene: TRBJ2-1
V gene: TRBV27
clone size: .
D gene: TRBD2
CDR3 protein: CASSKLAGRDEQFF
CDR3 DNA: TGTGCCAGCAGTAAGCTAGCGGGGAGGGATGAGCAGTTCTTC

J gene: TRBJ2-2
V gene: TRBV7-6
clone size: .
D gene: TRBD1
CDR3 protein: CASSLGTGGFGGTGELFF
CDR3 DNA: TGTGCCAGCAGCTTAGGGACAGGGGGCTTCGGGGGAACCGGGGAGCTGTTTTTT

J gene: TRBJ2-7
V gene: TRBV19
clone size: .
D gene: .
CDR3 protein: CASSKGGGLEQYF
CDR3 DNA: TGTGCCAGTAGTAAGGGGGGGGGCCTCGAGCAGTACTTC

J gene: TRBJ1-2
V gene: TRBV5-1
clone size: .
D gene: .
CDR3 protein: CASSLDSANYGYTF
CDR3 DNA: TGCGCCAGCAGCTTGGACAGTGCTAACTATGGCTACACCTTC

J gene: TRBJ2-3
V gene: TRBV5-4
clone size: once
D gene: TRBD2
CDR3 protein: CASSPLAKSTDTQYF
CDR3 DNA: TGTGCCAGCAGTCCACTAGCGAAGAGCACAGATACGCAGTATTTT

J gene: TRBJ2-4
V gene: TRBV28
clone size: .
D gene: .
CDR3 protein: CASSQTEGQWKGNIQYF
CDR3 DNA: TGTGCCAGCAGCCAAACTGAGGGCCAGTGGAAGGGAAACATTCAGTACTTC

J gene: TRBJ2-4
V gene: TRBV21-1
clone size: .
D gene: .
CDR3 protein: CASSKDGSLINIQYF
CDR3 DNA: TGTGCCAGCAGCAAAGACGGGAGCCTGATAAACATTCAGTACTTC

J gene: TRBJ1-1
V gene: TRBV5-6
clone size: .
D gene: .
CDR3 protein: CASSLLRGGRDTEAFF
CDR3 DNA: TGTGCCAGCAGCTTGTTGAGGGGGGGCCGCGACACTGAAGCTTTCTTT

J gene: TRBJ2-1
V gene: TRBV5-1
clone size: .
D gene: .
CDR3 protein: CASSSADLVEIYNEQFF
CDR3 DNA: TGCGCCAGCAGCTCGGCGGATCTAGTTGAAATCTACAATGAGCAGTTCTTC

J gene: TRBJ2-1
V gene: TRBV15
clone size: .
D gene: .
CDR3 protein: CATSRDLGNEQFF
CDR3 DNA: TGTGCCACCAGCAGAGATCTAGGTAATGAGCAGTTCTTC

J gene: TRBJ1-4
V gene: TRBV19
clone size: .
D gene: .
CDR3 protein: CAVGRGTNEKLFF
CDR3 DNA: TGTGCCGTCGGGCGGGGGACTAATGAAAAACTGTTTTTT

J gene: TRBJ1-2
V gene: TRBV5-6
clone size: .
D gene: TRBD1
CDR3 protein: CASSRDSLNYGYTF
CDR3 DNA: TGTGCCAGCAGCAGGGACAGCCTTAACTATGGCTACACCTTC

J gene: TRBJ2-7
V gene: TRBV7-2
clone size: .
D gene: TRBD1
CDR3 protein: CASRGQGSYEQYF
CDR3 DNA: TGTGCCAGCAGGGGACAGGGGTCCTACGAGCAGTACTTC

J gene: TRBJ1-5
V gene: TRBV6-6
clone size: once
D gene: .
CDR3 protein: CASRPGDQPQHF
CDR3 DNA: TGTGCCAGCAGACCCGGGGATCAGCCCCAGCATTTT

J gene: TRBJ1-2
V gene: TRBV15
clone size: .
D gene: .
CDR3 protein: CATSTRVGGDGYTF
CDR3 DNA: TGTGCCACCAGCACCCGGGTGGGAGGGGATGGCTACACCTTC

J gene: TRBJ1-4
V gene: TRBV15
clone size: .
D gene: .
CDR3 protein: CATSRDLVTAELFF
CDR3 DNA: TGTGCCACCAGCAGAGATCTAGTTACGGCTGAACTGTTTTTT